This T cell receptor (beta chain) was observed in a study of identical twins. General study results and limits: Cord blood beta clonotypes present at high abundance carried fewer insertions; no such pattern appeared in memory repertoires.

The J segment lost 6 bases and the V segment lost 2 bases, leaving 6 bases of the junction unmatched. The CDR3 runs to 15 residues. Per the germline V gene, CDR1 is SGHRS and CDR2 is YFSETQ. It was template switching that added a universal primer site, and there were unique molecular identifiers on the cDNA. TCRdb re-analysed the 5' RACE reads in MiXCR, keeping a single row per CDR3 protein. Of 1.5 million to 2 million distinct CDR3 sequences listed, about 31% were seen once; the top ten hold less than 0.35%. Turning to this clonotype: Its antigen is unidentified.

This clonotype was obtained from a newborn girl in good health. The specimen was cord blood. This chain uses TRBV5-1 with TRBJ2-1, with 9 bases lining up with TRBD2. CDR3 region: CASSFRGGAPNEQFF. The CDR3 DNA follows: TGCGCCAGCAGCTTTCGCGGGGGGGCCCCCAATGAGCAGTTCTTC.